Following are 23 T cell receptor beta chains from one sample sequenced in a study of blood T cell repertoires in COVID-19 (dated by TCRdb to 2018 to 2021). Libraries were constructed by the immunoSEQ multiplex PCR assay. TCRdb stores this immuneACCESS table with in-frame sequences only. Part of the clones is absent; in the studies checked, under half of the shortfall reflects unresolved V genes, and no reason is known for the rest. The sample table records about 59,000 clones; 65% to 90% of these occur just once. The top ten clones comprise roughly 18% of the sample. Sequencing was carried out using peripheral blood. The source of these receptors is a human donor in a cohort sampled during active COVID-19.

This sequence joins TRBV6-6 and TRBJ2-5; D is unclear. The V gene lost 2 bases and the J gene lost 2 bases, with 9 bases spanning the gap. The germline V gene encodes CDR1 MNHNY and CDR2 SVGAGI (reference sequence). There are 14 residues in the CDR3. The CDR3 nucleotides are TGTGCCAGCAGTTACGGGCAGAATCAAGAGACCCAGTACTTC. This gives the protein CASSYGQNQETQYF.

V is TRBV5-1 and J is TRBJ1-1, with a weak D call TRBD1 (5 bases). V dropped 0 bases and J dropped 0 bases, with 9 bases sitting between them. The CDR3 loop spans 15 amino acids. Looked up from germline, CDR1 is SGHRS and CDR2 is YFSETQ. The CDR3 is CASSLAAGLNTEAFF. Written as DNA, the CDR3 is TGCGCCAGCAGCTTGGCAGCAGGGTTGAACACTGAAGCTTTCTTT.

The genes are TRBV30 and TRBJ2-3; a weak D match, TRBD2 (5 bases). From germline, CDR1 is GTSNPN and CDR2 SVGIG (reference sequence). The germline V and J ends were trimmed by 5 bases and 3 bases, with 18 bases remaining between them. The CDR3 runs to 15 residues. CDR3 in DNA: TGTGCCTGGTCCCCGTCGCGGACTTCAACAGATACGCAGTATTTT. Translated: CAWSPSRTSTDTQYF.

This clone occurred once. The chain combines TRBV6-5 with TRBJ2-7; possibly TRBD2 for D (5 bases). CDR1 is MNHEY, CDR2 SVGAGI, per germline. The CDR3 length is 15 residues. Trimming took off 3 bases at V and 0 bases at J, with 12 bases between the two ends. The CDR3 region has the DNA TGTGCCAGCAGTTATATCCGGGAAAGCTCCTACGAGCAGTACTTC. Translating gives CASSYIRESSYEQYF.

The chain couples TRBV7-2 to TRBJ1-5; D gene uncertain. Germline V lookup: CDR1 SGHTA, CDR2 FQGNSA. The CDR3 loop spans 15 amino acids. Deletions cut 1 base from V and 1 base from J, with 8 bases between. CDR3 residues: CASSLERRSNQPQHF. CDR3 DNA sequence: TGTGCCAGCAGCTTAGAACGTCGGAGCAATCAGCCCCAGCATTTT.

V and J are TRBV7-2 and TRBJ1-2; perhaps TRBD1 as D (6 bases). There are 14 residues in the CDR3. Germline V CDR1 and CDR2: SGHTA, FQGNSA. The V end lost 5 bases, the J end lost 4 bases, and 14 bases lay between the germline ends. The chain's CDR3 is CASSTYRAGYGYTF. In DNA form, the CDR3 reads TGTGCCAGCAGCACGTACAGGGCTGGCTATGGCTACACCTTC.

V usage is TRBV12-5 and J usage is TRBJ2-1; the D is unclear. This CDR3 contains 15 residues. Between the trimmed V and J ends, which lost 3 bases and 1 base, there was a span of 10 bases. Germline-derived CDR1 and CDR2 are LGHNT and FRNRAP. The CDR3 DNA follows: TGTGCTAGTGGTTTTAAACTTTTATCCTACAATGAGCAGTTCTTC. Protein sequence: CASGFKLLSYNEQFF.

This clone was recorded a few times. This chain uses TRBV7-9 with TRBJ1-5; D is undetermined. V was clipped by 6 bases and J by 4 bases, with 7 bases between them. CDR3 length equals 12 residues. In germline, CDR1 is SEHNR, CDR2 FQNEAQ (reference sequence). CDR3 amino acids: CASRAGNQPQHF. CDR3 nucleotides: TGTGCCAGCAGGGCGGGGAATCAGCCCCAGCATTTT. Supplemented by reference TRBV7-9 and TRBJ1-5, the full variable domain reads DTGVSQNPRHKITKRGQNVTFRCDPISEHNRLYWYRQTLGQGPEFLTYFQNEAQLEKSRLLSDRFSAERPKGSFSTLEIQRTEQGDSAMYLCASRAGNQPQHFGDGTRLSIL.

The chain couples TRBV19 to TRBJ2-7; 9 bases agree with TRBD1. The V gene's germline CDR1 is LNHDA and CDR2 SQIVND (reference sequence). The CDR3 is 13 residues long. V was pared by 5 bases and J by 4 bases, with 3 bases of the junction left unmatched. The CDR3 DNA follows: TGTGCCAGTAGTGCCGGACAGGGGTACGAGCAGTACTTC. Its protein is CASSAGQGYEQYF.

The V and J genes are TRBV5-4 and TRBJ2-7, with 7 bases identical to TRBD1. Per the germline V gene, CDR1 is SGHNT and CDR2 is YYREEE (reference sequence). CDR3 length: 15 amino acids. J was trimmed by 3 bases and V by 4 bases; bases with no gene match: 10. CDR3 bases: TGTGCCAGCAGCGAGGACAGGAACAGTATCTACGAGCAGTACTTC. Residues: CASSEDRNSIYEQYF.

J is TRBJ2-7 and V is TRBV5-1, with 12 bases identical to TRBD2. Germline V CDR1 and CDR2: SGHRS, YFSETQ. With 4 bases clipped from V and 4 bases from J, the junction kept 6 bases outside the gene matches. The CDR3 loop spans 15 amino acids. The CDR3 DNA follows: TGCGCCAGCAGCCAACTAGCGGGGGGTCCATACGAGCAGTACTTC. Its protein is CASSQLAGGPYEQYF.

This chain links TRBV23-1 with TRBJ1-1; 9 positions match TRBD1. TRBV23-1 is an open reading frame whose function is uncertain. This CDR3 comprises 13 residues. J was trimmed by 8 bases and V by 3 bases; bases with no gene match: 4. The CDR3 nucleotides are TGCGCCAGCAGTCATAACAGGGGGCGCGAAGCTTTCTTT. Its translation: CASSHNRGREAFF.

CDR3 loop: CASSSGTSGRGGTGELFF. CDR3 sequence (DNA): TGTGCCAGTAGCTCCGGGACTAGCGGGAGGGGGGGCACCGGGGAGCTGTTTTTT. The chain couples TRBV19 to TRBJ2-2; 16 nucleotides line up with TRBD2. V was clipped by 6 bases and J by 4 bases; unmatched bases: 8. This CDR3 comprises 18 residues. CDR1 is LNHDA, CDR2 SQIVND, per germline (reference sequence).

This chain uses TRBV6-5 with TRBJ1-2, with D perhaps matching TRBD1 (6 bases). Between the trimmed V and J ends, which lost 0 bases and 6 bases, there was a span of 14 bases. CDR3 length: 15 amino acids. The germline V gene encodes CDR1 MNHEY and CDR2 SVGAGI. The CDR3 sequence: CASSYSGGALDGYTF. CDR3 DNA: TGTGCCAGCAGTTACTCGGGGGGGGCTTTAGATGGCTACACCTTC.

The chain combines TRBV7-7 with TRBJ2-5; 13 positions agree with TRBD2. Unmatched junction bases numbered 1, after V lost 4 bases and J lost 2 bases. Per the germline V gene, CDR1 is SSHAT and CDR2 is FNYEAQ (reference sequence). There are 15 residues in the CDR3. CDR3 protein: CASSSLAGGQETQYF. CDR3 DNA sequence: TGTGCCAGCAGCTCACTAGCGGGGGGGCAAGAGACCCAGTACTTC.

This chain connects TRBV14 to TRBJ2-1; the match to TRBD2 covers 9 bases. J was trimmed by 3 bases and V by 4 bases; bases with no gene match: 19. This CDR3 is 20 amino acids long. In germline, CDR1 is SGHDN, CDR2 FVKESK. Here the CDR3 DNA reads TGTGCCAGCAGCCGCGCTTCGGCGGGGGGGCCCCCTGAGAACTACAATGAGCAGTTCTTC. This sequence encodes CASSRASAGGPPENYNEQFF.

The CDR3 is CASSLTAGDTQYF. Written as DNA, the CDR3 is TGTGCCAGCAGCTTAACAGCAGGGGATACGCAGTATTTT. The V gene is TRBV7-2, the J gene TRBJ2-3, with D tentatively TRBD1 (5 bases). This CDR3 has 13 residues. Germline V gene sequence: CDR1 SGHTA, CDR2 FQGNSA. V lost 2 bases and J 6 bases, leaving 9 bases between the germline ends.

This chain uses TRBV20-1 with TRBJ2-7; 11 positions match TRBD2. J was trimmed by 7 bases and V by 3 bases; bases with no gene match: 11. This CDR3 comprises 15 residues. CDR1 is DFQATT and CDR2 is SNEGSKA in the germline V gene (reference sequence). In DNA, the CDR3 is TGCAGTGCTAGTGAGTCAAGACTAGCGGGGCGGGAGCAGTACTTC. This sequence encodes CSASESRLAGREQYF.

The chain uses TRBV7-9 and TRBJ2-1, with 7 bases that match TRBD1. The CDR3 sequence is 14 residues long. Germline loops: CDR1 SEHNR, CDR2 FQNEAQ (reference sequence). V was pared by 4 bases and J by 7 bases, with 7 bases of the junction left unmatched. CDR3 nucleotide sequence: TGTGCCAGCAGCTCCGGACAGGTAGTTAATGAGCAGTTCTTC. This gives the protein CASSSGQVVNEQFF. The full variable domain, rest sourced from reference TRBV7-9 and TRBJ2-1, is DTGVSQNPRHKITKRGQNVTFRCDPISEHNRLYWYRQTLGQGPEFLTYFQNEAQLEKSRLLSDRFSAERPKGSFSTLEIQRTEQGDSAMYLCASSSGQVVNEQFFGPGTRLTVL.

V and J are TRBV7-9 and TRBJ2-2, with 8 bases fitting TRBD1. CDR3 length: 15 residues. Trimming removed 5 bases from V and 6 bases from J; junction bases left unmatched: 8. The germline CDR1 and CDR2 sequences are SEHNR and FQNEAQ (reference sequence). The CDR3 reads CASSPRTGMAGELFF. Written as DNA, the CDR3 is TGTGCCAGCAGCCCACGGACAGGGATGGCCGGGGAGCTGTTTTTT.

The chain recombines TRBV5-1 with TRBJ2-2; the D gene is possibly TRBD1 (5 bases). CDR3 length: 15 amino acids. Trimming shortened V by 2 bases and J by 3 bases, and 11 bases separated the two germline ends. CDR1 is SGHRS and CDR2 is YFSETQ in the germline V gene. The chain's CDR3 is CASSFLGRDTGELFF. The DNA for the CDR3 is TGCGCCAGCAGCTTCTTGGGGCGCGACACCGGGGAGCTGTTTTTT.

A few counts support this clone. The V and J genes are TRBV5-1 and TRBJ1-2; D possibly corresponds to TRBD1 (5 bases). The CDR3 spans 14 residues. From germline, CDR1 is SGHRS and CDR2 YFSETQ. V shed 4 bases and J shed 4 bases, with 14 bases lying between them. CDR3 sequence: CASSATGLSYGYTF. Written as DNA, the CDR3 is TGCGCCAGCAGCGCCACAGGTCTATCCTATGGCTACACCTTC.

This rearrangement joins TRBV6-5 to TRBJ1-6, with D possibly matching TRBD1 (5 bases). The CDR3 has 15 residues. V dropped 6 bases and J dropped 5 bases, with 14 bases sitting between them. Germline CDR1 and CDR2: MNHEY and SVGAGI. The CDR3, as DNA: TGTGCCAGCAGACAGGAAGGGTCTAATAATTCACCCCTCCACTTT. It specifies CASRQEGSNNSPLHF.